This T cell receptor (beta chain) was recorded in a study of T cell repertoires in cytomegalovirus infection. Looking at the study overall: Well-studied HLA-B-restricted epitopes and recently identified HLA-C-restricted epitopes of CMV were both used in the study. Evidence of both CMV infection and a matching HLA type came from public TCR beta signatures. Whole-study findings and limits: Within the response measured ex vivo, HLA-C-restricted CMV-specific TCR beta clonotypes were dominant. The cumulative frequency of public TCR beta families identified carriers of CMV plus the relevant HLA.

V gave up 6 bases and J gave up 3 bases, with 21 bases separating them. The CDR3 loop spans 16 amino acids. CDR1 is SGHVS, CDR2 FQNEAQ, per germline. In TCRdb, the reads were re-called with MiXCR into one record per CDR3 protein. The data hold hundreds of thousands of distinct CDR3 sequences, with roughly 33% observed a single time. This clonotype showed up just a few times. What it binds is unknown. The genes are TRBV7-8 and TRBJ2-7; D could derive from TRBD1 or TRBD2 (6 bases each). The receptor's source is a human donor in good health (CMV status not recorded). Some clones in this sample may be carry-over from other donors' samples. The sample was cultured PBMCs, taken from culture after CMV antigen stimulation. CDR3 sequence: CASRLGGLVASYEQYF. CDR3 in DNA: TGTGCCAGCAGGTTGGGGGGCCTAGTCGCCAGCTACGAGCAGTACTTC.